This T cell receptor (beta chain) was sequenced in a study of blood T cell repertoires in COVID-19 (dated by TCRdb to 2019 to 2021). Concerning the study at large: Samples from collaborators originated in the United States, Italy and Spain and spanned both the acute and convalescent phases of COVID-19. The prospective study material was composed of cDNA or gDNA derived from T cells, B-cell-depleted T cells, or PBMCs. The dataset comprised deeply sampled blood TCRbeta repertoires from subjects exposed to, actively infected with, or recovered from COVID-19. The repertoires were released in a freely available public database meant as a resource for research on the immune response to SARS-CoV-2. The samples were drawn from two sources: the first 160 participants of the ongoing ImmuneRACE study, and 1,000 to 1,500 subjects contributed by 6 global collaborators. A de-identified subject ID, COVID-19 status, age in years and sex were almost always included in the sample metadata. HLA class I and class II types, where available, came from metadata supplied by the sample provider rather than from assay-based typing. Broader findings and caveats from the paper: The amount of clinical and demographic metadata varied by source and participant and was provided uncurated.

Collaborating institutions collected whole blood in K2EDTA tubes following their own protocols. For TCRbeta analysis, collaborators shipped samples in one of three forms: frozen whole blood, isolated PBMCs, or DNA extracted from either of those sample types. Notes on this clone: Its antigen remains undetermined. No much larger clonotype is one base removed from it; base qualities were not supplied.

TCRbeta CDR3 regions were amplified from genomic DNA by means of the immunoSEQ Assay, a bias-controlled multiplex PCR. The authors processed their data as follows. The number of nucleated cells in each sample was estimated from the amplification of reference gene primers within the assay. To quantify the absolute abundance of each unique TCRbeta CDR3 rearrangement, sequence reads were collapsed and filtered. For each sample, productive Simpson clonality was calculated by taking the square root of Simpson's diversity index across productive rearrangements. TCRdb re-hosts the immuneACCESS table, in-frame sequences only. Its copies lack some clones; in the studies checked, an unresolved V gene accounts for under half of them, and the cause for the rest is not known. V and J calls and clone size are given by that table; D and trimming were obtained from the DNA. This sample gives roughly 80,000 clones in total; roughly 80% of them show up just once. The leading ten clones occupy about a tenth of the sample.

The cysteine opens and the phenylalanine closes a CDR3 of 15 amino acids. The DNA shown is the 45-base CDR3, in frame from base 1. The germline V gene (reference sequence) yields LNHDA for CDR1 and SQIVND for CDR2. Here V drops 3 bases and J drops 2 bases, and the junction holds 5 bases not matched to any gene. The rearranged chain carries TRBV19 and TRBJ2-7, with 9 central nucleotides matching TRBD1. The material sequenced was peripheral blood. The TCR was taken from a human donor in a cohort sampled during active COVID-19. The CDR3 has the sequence CASSIRDRVPYEQYF. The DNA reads TGTGCCAGTAGTATCCGGGACAGGGTACCCTACGAGCAGTACTTC.